The 32 T cell receptor beta chains in this list originate from one sample, sequenced in a study of blood T cell repertoires in COVID-19. The repertoire was sequenced with immunoSEQ multiplex PCR; TCRdb's copy has only in-frame clones and lacks some. This table has about 250,000 clones, roughly 80% appearing once. Sample: PBMCs or T cells enriched from blood (not recorded which). The receptors come from a man aged 35-49 years who had been exposed to COVID-19.

A note on this clone: This sample includes further DNA sequences coding for the same CDR3. V usage is TRBV7-8 and J usage is TRBJ1-5; D uncertain. CDR3 length equals 16 residues. From germline, CDR1 is SGHVS and CDR2 FQNEAQ. Trimming removed 0 bases at V and 2 bases at J, with 11 bases between. In DNA form, the CDR3 reads TGTGCCAGCAGCTTAGCTGGTGGGAGTGGCAATCAGCCCCAGCATTTT. As protein: CASSLAGGSGNQPQHF.

V gene TRBV14 combines with J gene TRBJ2-1; 10 nucleotides line up with TRBD2. Trimming cost V 0 bases and J 5 bases; bases outside gene matches: 4. In germline, CDR1 is SGHDN, CDR2 FVKESK. This CDR3 spans 16 amino acids. CDR3 in amino acids: CASSQDEAGGNNEQFF. CDR3 nucleotides: TGTGCCAGCAGCCAAGACGAAGCGGGAGGGAACAATGAGCAGTTCTTC.

The rearrangement links TRBV5-1 to TRBJ2-3; D remains unclear. The germline CDR1 and CDR2 sequences are SGHRS and YFSETQ. The CDR3 sequence is 15 residues long. The ends were cut back, 0 bases at V and 9 bases at J, with 17 bases in the middle. CDR3 DNA: TGCGCCAGCAGCTTGGAACGCTATAGTGGTGAGACGCAGTATTTT. Amino acid sequence: CASSLERYSGETQYF. Full variable domain (remainder filled in from reference TRBV5-1 and TRBJ2-3): KAGVTQTPRYLIKTRGQQVTLSCSPISGHRSVSWYQQTPGQGLQFLFEYFSETQRNKGNFPGRFSGRQFSNSRSEMNVSTLELGDSALYLCASSLERYSGETQYFGPGTRLTVL.

This clone was detected ten times or more. The rearrangement uses TRBV29-1 and TRBJ2-5; maybe TRBD1 (6 bases). V dropped 4 bases and J dropped 4 bases, with 7 bases sitting between them. The length of the CDR3 is 11 residues. CDR1 SQVTM and CDR2 ANQGSEA come from the germline V gene. CDR3 sequence: CSVVGAETQYF. CDR3 nucleotides: TGCAGCGTTGTGGGGGCAGAGACCCAGTACTTC. Complete variable domain (other parts from reference TRBV29-1 and TRBJ2-5): SAVISQKPSRDICQRGTSLTIQCQVDSQVTMMFWYRQQPGQSLTLIATANQGSEATYESGFVIDKFPISRPNLTFSTLTVSNMSPEDSSIYLCSVVGAETQYFGPGTRLLVL.

This chain links TRBV5-8 with TRBJ1-1; unclear D gene. This CDR3 has 16 amino acids. The V end was cut by 0 bases, the J end by 1 base, with 13 bases between. Germline CDR1 is SGHTS and CDR2 is YDEGEE. The CDR3 here is CASSLEEGSGNTEAFF. The DNA of the CDR3 is TGTGCCAGCAGCTTGGAAGAGGGTTCGGGGAACACTGAAGCTTTCTTT.

The chain is built from TRBV5-1 and TRBJ1-1; 10 nucleotides agree with TRBD1. Germline values: CDR1 SGHRS, CDR2 YFSETQ. Germline trimming cut 4 bases from V and 8 bases from J; bases unmatched to any gene: 5. The CDR3 contains 13 residues. The CDR3 coding sequence is TGCGCCAGCAGCACAGACAGGGGGCGGGAAGCTTTCTTT. Protein: CASSTDRGREAFF.

V and J are TRBV24-1 and TRBJ2-1; maybe TRBD2 (5 bases). Germline V gene data show CDR1 as KGHDR and CDR2 as SFDVKD. This CDR3 comprises 15 residues. Between the trimmed V and J ends, which lost 2 bases and 6 bases, there was a span of 13 bases. The CDR3 reads CATSDSSFGVNEQFF. Written as DNA, the CDR3 is TGTGCCACCAGTGATTCTTCGTTCGGGGTCAATGAGCAGTTCTTC.

Only one count was recorded for this clone. The chain uses TRBV10-3 and TRBJ2-3; 8 bases fit TRBD2. V lost 8 bases, J lost 2 bases, and 6 bases stayed unmatched. Germline V gene lookup returns CDR1 ENHRY and CDR2 SYGVKD. The CDR3 consists of 14 residues. The CDR3 region is CAIWAGRATDTQYF. As DNA, the CDR3 is TGTGCCATCTGGGCCGGGAGGGCCACAGATACGCAGTATTTT.

The chain combines TRBV2 with TRBJ1-2, with TRBD1 identical over 11 bases. The V and J ends lost 6 bases and 4 bases, in that order; junction bases with no gene match: 4. There are 14 residues in the CDR3. CDR1 is SNHLY, CDR2 FYNNEI, per germline. The CDR3 here is CASRPGQGAYGYTF. CDR3 nucleotide sequence: TGTGCCAGCAGACCCGGACAGGGGGCCTATGGCTACACCTTC.

V usage is TRBV11-2 and J usage is TRBJ1-4; TRBD1 agrees at 7 bases. The CDR3 runs 13 residues. J was trimmed by 8 bases and V by 5 bases; bases with no gene match: 5. CDR1 is SGHAT and CDR2 is FQNNGV in the germline V gene. This CDR3 is CASSQGTAEKLFF. CDR3 in DNA: TGTGCCAGCAGCCAGGGGACAGCCGAAAAACTGTTTTTT.

The V gene is TRBV30, the J gene TRBJ1-2; D is ambiguous. Deletions cut 0 bases from V and 7 bases from J, with 18 bases between. This CDR3 has 15 amino acids. Germline assignment: CDR1 GTSNPN and CDR2 SVGIG (reference sequence). CDR3 sequence: CAWSVQFSGGGGYTF. DNA of the CDR3: TGTGCCTGGAGTGTACAATTCTCAGGTGGAGGTGGCTACACCTTC.

This rearrangement joins TRBV7-3 to TRBJ2-1; TRBD2 might be the D (5 bases). The CDR3 has 14 residues. V dropped 5 bases and J dropped 2 bases, with 10 bases sitting between them. Germline CDR1 is SGHTA and CDR2 is FQGTGA. The CDR3 here is CASSTGTPYNEQFF. The DNA for the CDR3 is TGTGCCAGCAGCACGGGAACCCCCTACAATGAGCAGTTCTTC.

V gene TRBV5-6 combines with J gene TRBJ1-5; 7 bases map to TRBD1. Germline loops: CDR1 SGHDT, CDR2 YYEEEE. The CDR3 runs 15 residues. The V gene end was trimmed by 4 bases and the J gene end by 7 bases; junction bases not matched to a gene: 11. CDR3 bases: TGTGCCAGCAGCCGATCCCGACAGGGTATGCAGCCCCAGCATTTT. It translates to CASSRSRQGMQPQHF.

This rearrangement joins TRBV20-1 to TRBJ2-1; TRBD2 is a possible D gene (5 bases). Trimming took 4 bases from V and 8 from J, leaving 9 bases between them. This CDR3 has 11 amino acids. Germline V gene lookup returns CDR1 DFQATT and CDR2 SNEGSKA (reference sequence). This CDR3 is CSAKLVDEQFF. CDR3 in DNA: TGCAGTGCTAAACTAGTGGATGAGCAGTTCTTC.

This rearrangement joins TRBV5-1 to TRBJ2-3, with D tentatively TRBD2 (5 bases). There are 12 residues in the CDR3. V gave up 4 bases and J gave up 4 bases, with 7 bases separating them. Germline lookup yields CDR1 SGHRS and CDR2 YFSETQ. The chain's CDR3 is CASSAGADTQYF. CDR3 nucleotide sequence: TGCGCCAGCAGCGCGGGCGCAGATACGCAGTATTTT.

The CDR3 reads CASSFGDRVLFGYTF. CDR3 DNA: TGTGCCAGCAGCTTTGGTGACAGGGTTCTCTTCGGCTACACCTTC. This sequence joins TRBV7-2 and TRBJ1-2, with 7 nucleotides matching TRBD1. The CDR3 consists of 15 residues. Per germline, CDR1 SGHTA and CDR2 FQGNSA. V was clipped by 3 bases and J by 8 bases; unmatched bases: 12. Full variable domain (outside the CDR3, taken from reference TRBV7-2 and TRBJ1-2): GAGVSQSPSNKVTEKGKDVELRCDPISGHTALYWYRQSLGQGLEFLIYFQGNSAPDKSGLPSDRFSAERTGGSVSTLTIQRTQQEDSAVYLCASSFGDRVLFGYTFGSGTRLTVV.

This clone has only a few counts. The V and J genes are TRBV9 and TRBJ2-1, with D maybe TRBD2 (6 bases). The CDR3 has 13 amino acids. Per the germline V gene, CDR1 is SGDLS and CDR2 is YYNGEE. The germline V and J ends were trimmed by 1 base and 10 bases, with 12 bases remaining between them. The CDR3 spells CASSVSGRREQFF. The CDR3 DNA sequence: TGTGCCAGCAGCGTATCCGGGAGAAGAGAGCAGTTCTTC.

This chain connects TRBV30 to TRBJ1-3, with D possibly matching TRBD1 (6 bases). In germline, CDR1 is GTSNPN, CDR2 SVGIG (reference sequence). The CDR3 length is 16 residues. Trimming left V 8 bases short and J 3 bases short, with 23 bases between. CDR3 nucleotide sequence: TGTGCCGGGGATACAGGGCCCCCCGGAGGTGGAAACACCATATATTTT. As protein: CAGDTGPPGGGNTIYF.

The chain uses TRBV24-1 and TRBJ1-2; unclear D gene. The germline V gene encodes CDR1 KGHDR and CDR2 SFDVKD. This CDR3 comprises 12 residues. The ends were cut back, 2 bases at V and 4 bases at J, with 4 bases in the middle. In DNA form, the CDR3 reads TGTGCCACCAGTGATTACGGCTATGGCTACACCTTC. Amino acid sequence: CATSDYGYGYTF.

The chain links TRBV19 to TRBJ1-5, with D perhaps matching TRBD1 (6 bases). Germline V gene data show CDR1 as LNHDA and CDR2 as SQIVND (reference sequence). The V end was cut by 9 bases, the J end by 9 bases, with 33 bases between. The CDR3 sequence is 18 residues long. The CDR3 sequence is CARTPRTRGAEWSRPQHF. In DNA, the CDR3 is TGTGCCAGAACTCCCAGAACACGGGGGGCCGAATGGTCTCGGCCCCAGCATTTT.

The chain has TRBV2 and TRBJ2-7, with D hard to call. V was shortened by 4 bases and J by 7 bases, with 20 bases between the two germline ends. Germline CDR1 is SNHLY and CDR2 is FYNNEI. CDR3 length: 15 amino acids. The chain's CDR3 is CASSGPTWVAREQYF. CDR3 nucleotides: TGTGCCAGCAGTGGACCTACATGGGTGGCGCGGGAGCAGTACTTC.

The gene calls are TRBV10-1 and TRBJ2-5; D not resolved. V lost 5 bases to trimming and J lost 2 bases, with 12 bases between them. Germline V gene data show CDR1 as WNHNN and CDR2 as SYGVQD (reference sequence). The CDR3 extends over 14 amino acids. The CDR3 is CASSSSLGQETQYF. In DNA form, the CDR3 reads TGCGCCAGCAGTTCGTCTCTAGGTCAAGAGACCCAGTACTTC.

The chain recombines TRBV5-1 with TRBJ1-2; no clear D gene. The CDR3 is 14 amino acids. The V end was cut by 0 bases, the J end by 4 bases, with 10 bases between. Looked up from germline, CDR1 is SGHRS and CDR2 is YFSETQ. CDR3 DNA sequence: TGCGCCAGCAGCTTGGGTGGCGGGAGCTATGGCTACACCTTC. Protein sequence: CASSLGGGSYGYTF.

This clone was recorded a few times. The chain combines TRBV27 with TRBJ1-3, with a tentative D call TRBD1 (5 bases). This CDR3 comprises 12 residues. The V end lost 10 bases, the J end lost 4 bases, and 11 bases lay between the germline ends. Germline V gene sequence: CDR1 MNHEY, CDR2 SMNVEV (reference sequence). The CDR3 sequence: CATSGYGNTIYF. The CDR3, as DNA: TGTGCCACTTCAGGGTACGGAAACACCATATATTTT.

This clone appeared a few times. This rearrangement joins TRBV12-3 or TRBV12-4 to TRBJ1-2; D not certain. The CDR3 is made up of 13 amino acids. Between the trimmed V and J ends, which lost 3 bases and 3 bases, there was a span of 8 bases. The CDR3 DNA is TGTGCCAGCAGTTTGAACACCTACTATGGCTACACCTTC. Its translation: CASSLNTYYGYTF.

The sample holds a few counts of this clone. The chain recombines TRBV6-1 with TRBJ2-7; 10 bases line up with TRBD2. The CDR3 has 16 amino acids. V lost 2 bases to trimming and J lost 4 bases; unmatched junction nucleotides: 8. CDR1 MNHNS and CDR2 SASEGT come from the germline V gene. The CDR3 DNA follows: TGTGCCAGCAGTGAATCAAGCCTAGCGGGGGTTTACGAGCAGTACTTC. As protein: CASSESSLAGVYEQYF.

The chain couples TRBV6-6 to TRBJ1-2, with D hard to call. This CDR3 region has 13 residues. CDR1 is MNHNY and CDR2 is SVGAGI in the germline V gene (reference sequence). V was shortened by 6 bases and J by 6 bases, with 14 bases between the two germline ends. The CDR3 nucleotides are TGTGCCAGCAGCACGGAGAGGAGGAATGGCTACACCTTC. Its translation: CASSTERRNGYTF.

CDR3 DNA sequence: TGTGCCAGCAGCTTAGAATCGCAGGTCTATGGCTACACCTTC. Translation: CASSLESQVYGYTF. The V and J genes are TRBV7-2 and TRBJ1-2; D not certain. Germline CDR1 SGHTA, CDR2 FQGNSA. The CDR3 covers 14 residues. V was cut by 1 base and J by 4 bases, with 10 bases left in between.

V is TRBV18 and J is TRBJ1-2, with D uncertain. Trimming took off 2 bases at V and 8 bases at J, with 18 bases between the two ends. The CDR3 extends over 15 amino acids. Looked up from germline, CDR1 is KGHSH and CDR2 is LQKENI. CDR3 sequence: CASSPAETSSEGYTF. CDR3 nucleotide sequence: TGTGCCAGCTCACCAGCCGAAACTTCAAGTGAAGGCTACACCTTC.

This chain uses TRBV19 with TRBJ1-2; the D is unclear. The CDR3 is 14 residues long. The germline CDR1 and CDR2 sequences are LNHDA and SQIVND (reference sequence). Trimming left V 3 bases short and J 0 bases short, with 8 bases between. The DNA for the CDR3 is TGTGCCAGTAGTATGACGGGAGCTAACTATGGCTACACCTTC. The encoded protein is CASSMTGANYGYTF.

V gene TRBV19 combines with J gene TRBJ2-3, with 11 bases lining up with TRBD2. The CDR3 sequence is 16 residues long. Germline V gene lookup returns CDR1 LNHDA and CDR2 SQIVND (reference sequence). Trimming at V came to 5 bases and at J to 6 bases, leaving 10 bases not matched to a gene. In nucleotides, the CDR3 is TGTGCCAGTAGTTCCCTTCGTAGCGGGAGGGGGGATACGCAGTATTTT. The encoded protein is CASSSLRSGRGDTQYF.

V gene TRBV10-2 combines with J gene TRBJ1-3; D not certain. The CDR3 is made up of 13 amino acids. CDR1 WSHSY and CDR2 SAAADI come from the germline V gene. V was shortened by 7 bases and J by 1 base, with 8 bases between the two germline ends. CDR3 amino acids: CASTPTSGNTIYF. CDR3 coding DNA: TGCGCCAGCACCCCCACATCTGGAAACACCATATATTTT.